Given below is one TCR beta chain in context. The antigen is undetermined. This entry belongs to a study of cytomegalovirus exposure and HLA in healthy donors. Study in general: Most donors, around 81% of approximately 400 genotyped, fell in the Caucasian-associated ancestry cluster.

Trimming stripped 4 bases from V and 6 bases from J, with 12 bases between. Germline V gives CDR1 LGHNA, CDR2 YNFKEQ. The CDR3 runs 13 residues. The PCR had 60 Vbeta and 13 Jbeta primers. Measured with immunoSEQ multiplex PCR; TCRdb has only the in-frame clones, and not every one. The data show approximately 100,000 clones, roughly 80% seen once. Study findings and constraints: At a 0.05 false discovery rate, a later analysis found some 18,000 TCR beta sequences to be associated with HLA alleles. Researchers reported that a few CMV-associated chains were confirmed in vitro as CMV antigen-specific.

The TCR originated in a female donor in good health and CMV-seronegative. This chain joins TRBV4-2 and TRBJ1-2, with a possible D match to TRBD1 (6 bases). Material for sequencing was PBMCs. CDR3 DNA: TGTGCCAGCAGCCCACCTAGGGGGAATGGCTACACCTTC. Its protein product is CASSPPRGNGYTF.